This T cell receptor (beta chain) was observed in a study of cytomegalovirus exposure and HLA in healthy donors. Study findings and constraints: The study listed roughly 150 cytomegalovirus-associated TCR beta chains. Earlier analysis yielded a pattern in which most TCR beta V segments were productive about 90% or about 30% of the time. Relative to the roughly 640-donor mean, N-insertions were reportedly fewer in an Asian-associated ancestry cluster in a later analysis. Further analysis was carried out later, and it showed several of the most significant clusters appearing linked to common viral pathogens.

On this clone: What it recognizes is unknown.

V was cut by 2 bases and J by 7 bases, with 14 bases left in between. Germline CDR1 and CDR2: KGHSH and LQKENI. The CDR3 length is 15 residues. With 60 Vbeta and 13 Jbeta primers, the PCR was carried out. Here immunoSEQ multiplex PCR was the method, and the copy in TCRdb shows in-frame clones only, minus some. Seen here are over 65,000 clones, roughly four fifths observed once, and the top ten hold over 10%. The V and J genes are TRBV18 and TRBJ1-4; D gene ambiguous. The sample was PBMCs. This clonotype was sampled from a human donor in good health. The CDR3 sequence is CASSPSGTGSEKLFF. In DNA form, the CDR3 reads TGTGCCAGCTCACCATCGGGCACGGGGAGTGAAAAACTGTTTTTT.